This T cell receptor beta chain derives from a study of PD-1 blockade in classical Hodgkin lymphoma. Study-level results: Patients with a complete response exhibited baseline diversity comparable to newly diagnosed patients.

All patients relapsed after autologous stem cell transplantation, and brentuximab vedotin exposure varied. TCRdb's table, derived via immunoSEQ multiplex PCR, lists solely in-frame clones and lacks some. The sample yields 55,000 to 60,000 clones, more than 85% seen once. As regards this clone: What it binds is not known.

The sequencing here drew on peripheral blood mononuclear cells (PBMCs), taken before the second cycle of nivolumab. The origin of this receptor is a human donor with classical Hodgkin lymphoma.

The CDR3 region is CASSLSLADPSEQYF. CDR3 sequence (DNA): TGTGCCAGCAGTTTATCGCTCGCAGATCCTAGCGAGCAGTACTTC. The V and J genes are TRBV27 and TRBJ2-7; D ambiguous. The V and J ends lost 0 bases and 6 bases respectively, with 15 bases between them. The CDR3 consists of 15 residues. CDR1 and CDR2 from the germline V gene are MNHEY and SMNVEV (reference sequence).